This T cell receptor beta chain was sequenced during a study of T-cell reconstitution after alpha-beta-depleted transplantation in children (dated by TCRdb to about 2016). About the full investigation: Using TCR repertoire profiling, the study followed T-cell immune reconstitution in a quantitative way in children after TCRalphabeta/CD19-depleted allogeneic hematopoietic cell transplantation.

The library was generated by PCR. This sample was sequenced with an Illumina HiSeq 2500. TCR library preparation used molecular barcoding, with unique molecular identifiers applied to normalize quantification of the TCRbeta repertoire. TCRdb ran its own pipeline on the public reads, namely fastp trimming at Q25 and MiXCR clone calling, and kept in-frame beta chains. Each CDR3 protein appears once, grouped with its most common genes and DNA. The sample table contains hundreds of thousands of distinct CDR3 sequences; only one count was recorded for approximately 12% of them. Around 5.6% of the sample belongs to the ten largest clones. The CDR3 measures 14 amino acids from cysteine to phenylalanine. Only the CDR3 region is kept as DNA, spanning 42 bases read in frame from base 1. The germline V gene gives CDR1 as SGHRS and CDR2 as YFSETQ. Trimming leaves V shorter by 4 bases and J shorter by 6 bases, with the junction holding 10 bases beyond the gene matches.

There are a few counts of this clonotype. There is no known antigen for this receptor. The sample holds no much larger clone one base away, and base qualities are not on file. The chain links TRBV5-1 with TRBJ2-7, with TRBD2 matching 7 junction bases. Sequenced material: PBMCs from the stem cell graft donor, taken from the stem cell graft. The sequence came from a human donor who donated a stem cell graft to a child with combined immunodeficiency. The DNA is TGCGCCAGCAGCCTGGAGCGGGGAAGTACCGAGCAGTACTTC. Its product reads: CASSLERGSTEQYF.